The entry that follows covers one T cell receptor beta chain sequence. Its target is unknown. The sample is drawn from a study of T cell repertoires in cytomegalovirus infection. Study-wide background: Matching HLA type and CMV infection were both indicated by public TCR beta signatures.

Study-level findings and limits: The cumulative frequency of public TCR beta families distinguished individuals who carried CMV together with the relevant HLA. HLA-C-restricted CMV clonotypes gave the most frequent clonotype in two of eight donors.

MiXCR, run by TCRdb on the reads, gives a single entry per CDR3 protein. The sample shows 680,000 or so distinct CDR3 sequences, less than 40% of them seen only once. Germline CDR1 DFQATT, CDR2 SNEGSKA (reference sequence). V lost 6 bases and J 4 bases, leaving 11 bases between the germline ends. CDR3 length: 12 amino acids. This chain connects TRBV20-1 to TRBJ2-3, with D possibly being TRBD2 (5 bases). This TCR was recovered from a human donor in good health (CMV status not recorded). Some clones in this sample may be carry-over from other donors' samples. Sequenced sample: PBMCs. The CDR3 DNA reads as TGCAGTGCCGGAGGATTGGCAGATACGCAGTATTTT. It specifies CSAGGLADTQYF.